Reported below is one TCR beta chain. This sample stems from a study of identical twins. A single record per CDR3 protein comes from TCRdb applying MiXCR to the 5' RACE reads. The table records roughly 500,000 distinct CDR3 sequences, 20% to 25% of them present only once. This CDR3 spans 13 amino acids. The germline V gene has CDR1 SGHVS and CDR2 FQNEAQ. With 6 bases removed from V and 3 bases from J, the gap between germline ends came to 11 bases. These records were also assigned to another study, of T cells expressing NK-cell markers. That paper adds: With respect to HCMV, seven of the eight sequenced donors were seropositive, and one was seronegative. The authors restricted sorting to alpha-beta TCR T cells with an anti-gamma-delta TCR antibody in several experiments. Dominant NKG2C+ clonotypes in a handful of donors made up about 1.0-7.5% of CD8+ T cells.

The chain carries TRBV7-8 and TRBJ1-2; maybe TRBD1 (6 bases). Sequenced sample: CD4+ T cells sorted from blood. The TCR was taken from a woman aged 18-29 years in good health. The CDR3 region is CASRENRDYGYTF. The CDR3 DNA sequence: TGTGCCAGCAGAGAAAACAGGGACTATGGCTACACCTTC.